This entry features one T cell receptor beta chain sequence. These data originate in a study of blood T cell repertoires in COVID-19. Sequenced by immunoSEQ multiplex PCR; TCRdb stores in-frame clones only, minus some. The sample carries about 210,000 clones, roughly 79% recorded once. Material for sequencing was PBMCs or T cells enriched from blood (not recorded which). The origin of this receptor is a woman between 50 and 59 years old with acute COVID-19.

The CDR3 is CASSEQGAGNTIYF. Written as DNA, the CDR3 is TGTGCCAGCAGCGAACAGGGGGCTGGAAACACCATATATTTT. This rearrangement joins TRBV3-1 (or the pseudogene TRBV3-2) to TRBJ1-3, with TRBD1 identical over 8 bases. CDR3 length: 14 residues. V gave up 5 bases and J gave up 2 bases; unmatched junction bases: 2. From germline, CDR1 is LGHDT and CDR2 YNNKEL (reference sequence).